This T cell receptor (beta chain) stems from a study of T-cell memory formation after mild COVID-19. At the level of the study: Across donors, TCR clusters were largely donor specific. Broader study findings: Researchers report contracting CD4+ clones mostly in CM and EM, with CD8+ clones in EMRA.

TCRdb passed the 5' RACE reads through MiXCR, listing each CDR3 protein once. In the table there are about 110,000 distinct CDR3 sequences, roughly 19% of which are singletons. This CDR3 comprises 16 residues. With 7 bases removed from V and 5 bases from J, the gap between germline ends came to 23 bases. CDR1 and CDR2 (germline): SNHLY, FYNNEI. A note on this clonotype: Antigen: not known.

The J gene is TRBJ1-1, the V gene TRBV2; D perhaps matches TRBD1 (6 bases). Material for sequencing was PBMCs or a T cell subset sorted from them (not recorded which). The clonotype was recovered from a man between 18 and 35 years old who had mild COVID-19 (a few samples of this study predate the infection). Cell type and time point are not known. CDR3 DNA sequence: TGTGCCAGCATTGGGGGGGACACCCGGGCTGGTACTGAAGCTTTCTTT. Translation: CASIGGDTRAGTEAFF.